The 27 T cell receptor beta chains listed next were all sequenced from one sample in a study of shared clonotypes between healthy human individuals. TCRdb's table, derived via immunoSEQ multiplex PCR, lists solely in-frame clones and lacks some. Of over a million clones listed, about 80% are singletons. Sequenced sample: memory CD4+ T cells from PBMCs. The subset here: CD45RA-negative fraction. These receptor sequences come from a man between 18 and 29 years old in good health. Some clones in this sample may be carry-over from other donors' samples.

The gene calls are TRBV11-2 and TRBJ2-4; 7 bases fit TRBD1. The CDR3 loop spans 15 amino acids. Germline V lookup: CDR1 SGHAT, CDR2 FQNNGV. Trimming at V came to 5 bases and at J to 6 bases, leaving 10 bases not matched to a gene. CDR3 coding DNA: TGTGCCAGCAGCGCGAAACCGGGACAGTCAAACATTCAGTACTTC. This translates into CASSAKPGQSNIQYF.

This clone has a handful of counts. The chain has TRBV2 and TRBJ2-1, with 8 bases matching TRBD2. CDR3 length equals 13 residues. In germline, CDR1 is SNHLY, CDR2 FYNNEI. The ends lost 8 bases at V and 9 bases at J; junction bases unmatched: 9. CDR3 protein: CASGSRGGSEQFF. The CDR3, as DNA: TGTGCCAGCGGGTCTCGGGGGGGCAGTGAGCAGTTCTTC.

The chain employs TRBV6-5 and TRBJ2-1; weak D call: TRBD2 (6 bases). V was trimmed by 10 bases and J by 5 bases, leaving 18 bases between them. Per germline, CDR1 MNHEY and CDR2 SVGAGI. The CDR3 sequence is 14 residues long. For the CDR3, the DNA is TGTGCCACCTCCAAGACAGCGGGTCACAATGAGCAGTTCTTC. Its protein is CATSKTAGHNEQFF.

The gene calls are TRBV6-1 and TRBJ2-7; tentatively, D is TRBD2 (5 bases). The germline CDR1 and CDR2 sequences are MNHNS and SASEGT. Trimming shortened V by 6 bases and J by 5 bases, and 14 bases separated the two germline ends. The CDR3 consists of 13 residues. The CDR3 sequence: CASRADSLDEQYF. The CDR3 region has the DNA TGTGCCAGCAGGGCGGACTCCCTCGACGAGCAGTACTTC.

The rearrangement links TRBV4-2 to TRBJ1-1, with D tentatively TRBD1 (6 bases). Germline V gene lookup returns CDR1 LGHNA and CDR2 YNFKEQ. The V and J ends lost 5 bases and 1 base respectively, with 14 bases between them. The CDR3 contains 15 residues. The CDR3 nucleotides read TGTGCCAGCAGCTCCGAGATAGGGGGGAACACTGAAGCTTTCTTT. Amino acids: CASSSEIGGNTEAFF.

As to this clone: One base separates it from a far larger clone, so it is likely a read error. The V call is TRBV5-1, the J call TRBJ1-1; D may be TRBD1 (5 bases). This CDR3 has 13 residues. The V gene's germline CDR1 is SGHRS and CDR2 YFSETQ. In DNA, the CDR3 is TGCGCCAGCAGCCAGGCGAGGGATAGGGGAGCTTCCTTT. Translated, it gives CASSQARDRGASF.

Only one count was recorded for this clone. The chain is built from TRBV27 and TRBJ1-2; D gene uncertain. This CDR3 region has 16 residues. Germline V gene data show CDR1 as MNHEY and CDR2 as SMNVEV (reference sequence). V lost 5 bases and J lost 0, with 16 bases in between. CDR3 amino acids: CASSPWPIPPNYGYTF. CDR3 DNA: TGTGCCAGCAGTCCATGGCCAATCCCCCCTAACTATGGCTACACCTTC.

This sequence joins TRBV18 and TRBJ2-3, with a tentative D call TRBD2 (6 bases). The CDR3 consists of 15 residues. From germline, CDR1 is KGHSH and CDR2 LQKENI. V shed 4 bases and J shed 2 bases, with 13 bases lying between them. Here the CDR3 reads CASSLPTSSTDTQYF. The CDR3 nucleotides read TGTGCCAGCTCACTCCCGACTAGTTCCACAGATACGCAGTATTTT.

The CDR3 region is CASSKNQGLLMEKLFF. DNA for the CDR3: TGTGCCAGCAGTAAGAATCAGGGGCTTTTAATGGAAAAACTGTTTTTT. The V and J genes are TRBV28 and TRBJ1-4; D might be TRBD1 (6 bases). The germline V gene encodes CDR1 MDHEN and CDR2 SYDVKM. The CDR3 sequence is 16 residues long. Trimming took 5 bases from V and 8 from J, leaving 21 bases between them.

The rearrangement joins TRBV7-3 to TRBJ2-1, with TRBD2 identical over 7 bases. The CDR3 has 17 amino acids. The junction had 17 bases not matched to a gene; V was cut back by 5 bases and J by 7 bases. Germline lookup yields CDR1 SGHTA and CDR2 FQGTGA. The CDR3 loop reads CASSPPRMTGGSNEQFF. CDR3 bases: TGTGCCAGCAGCCCCCCAAGGATGACGGGAGGATCGAATGAGCAGTTCTTC.

This chain uses TRBV5-1 with TRBJ1-1; 8 bases are shared with TRBD1. The CDR3 is made up of 14 amino acids. Germline loops: CDR1 SGHRS, CDR2 YFSETQ. The ends lost 4 bases at V and 0 bases at J; junction bases unmatched: 2. The CDR3 sequence is CASSPRGLNTEAFF. The CDR3 nucleotides are TGCGCCAGCAGCCCCAGGGGGCTGAACACTGAAGCTTTCTTT. The whole variable domain, remainder taken from reference TRBV5-1 and TRBJ1-1, is KAGVTQTPRYLIKTRGQQVTLSCSPISGHRSVSWYQQTPGQGLQFLFEYFSETQRNKGNFPGRFSGRQFSNSRSEMNVSTLELGDSALYLCASSPRGLNTEAFFGQGTRLTVV.

This chain uses TRBV7-3 with TRBJ2-3, with D possibly TRBD1 on 6 matching bases. The CDR3 extends over 14 amino acids. Trimming removed 1 base at V and 2 bases at J, with 7 bases between. CDR1 SGHTA and CDR2 FQGTGA come from the germline V gene. The DNA for the CDR3 is TGTGCCAGCAGCTTAATGGGGGCCACAGATACGCAGTATTTT. Its translation: CASSLMGATDTQYF.

This rearrangement joins TRBV5-1 to TRBJ2-2; no reliable D call. The V gene's germline CDR1 is SGHRS and CDR2 YFSETQ. The length of the CDR3 is 15 residues. With 1 base removed from V and 0 bases from J, the gap between germline ends came to 7 bases. Here the CDR3 DNA reads TGCGCCAGCAGCTTGTTGTCCACGAACACCGGGGAGCTGTTTTTT. Protein product: CASSLLSTNTGELFF.

The V call is TRBV2, the J call TRBJ2-2, with TRBD2 matching over 11 bases. The CDR3 sequence is 17 residues long. Germline V gene data show CDR1 as SNHLY and CDR2 as FYNNEI. The V and J ends lost 4 bases and 4 bases, in that order; junction bases with no gene match: 8. CDR3 protein: CASSGSLAGGGTGELFF. The DNA for the CDR3 is TGTGCCAGCAGTGGATCTCTAGCGGGGGGAGGCACCGGGGAGCTGTTTTTT.

The V gene is TRBV10-3, the J gene TRBJ1-1; 11 nucleotides align to TRBD1. This CDR3 has 15 residues. J gave up 3 bases and V 7 bases, and 7 bases lay outside the gene matches. Germline V gene sequence: CDR1 ENHRY, CDR2 SYGVKD. The chain's CDR3 is CAIKDRGQGYTEAFF. CDR3 DNA sequence: TGTGCCATCAAGGACAGGGGGCAAGGGTACACTGAAGCTTTCTTT.

The chain employs TRBV21-1 and TRBJ1-1. TRBV21-1 is a known pseudogene. The CDR3 consists of 12 residues. CDR3 sequence (DNA): TGTGCCAGTCCTCGTTTCCAGCTTGAAGCTTTCTTT. Translating gives CASPRFQLEAFF.

Only one count was recorded for this clone. This chain connects TRBV4-3 to TRBJ2-3, with D possibly TRBD2 on 6 matching bases. The CDR3 is 14 residues long. V lost 0 bases to trimming and J lost 6 bases, with 10 bases between them. In germline, CDR1 is LGHNA, CDR2 YSLEER. CDR3 protein: CASSQEDRGDTQYF. The DNA for the CDR3 is TGCGCCAGCAGCCAAGAGGACCGGGGGGATACGCAGTATTTT.

In its sample, this clone was seen many times. The chain joins TRBV2 to TRBJ2-2; D unclear. Trimming cost V 7 bases and J 6 bases, with 15 bases left between them. The germline gives CDR1 SNHLY, CDR2 FYNNEI. The CDR3 length is 14 residues. This CDR3 reads CASKLRMGSGELFF. In DNA, the CDR3 is TGTGCCAGCAAACTAAGGATGGGATCCGGGGAGCTGTTTTTT. Looking up the rest from reference TRBV2 and TRBJ2-2 gives the full variable domain: EPEVTQTPSHQVTQMGQEVILRCVPISNHLYFYWYRQILGQKVEFLVSFYNNEISEKSEIFDDQFSVERPDGSNFTLKIRSTKLEDSAMYFCASKLRMGSGELFFGEGSRLTVL.

The J gene is TRBJ2-5, the V gene TRBV10-3; the D gene is possibly TRBD2 (6 bases). The CDR3 has 15 residues. CDR1 and CDR2 from the germline V gene are ENHRY and SYGVKD. V lost 4 bases to trimming and J lost 5 bases, with 17 bases between them. The DNA for the CDR3 is TGTGCCATCAGTGGGGGTTTGGAGGGAGGTGAGACCCAGTACTTC. Translated: CAISGGLEGGETQYF.

This chain joins TRBV28 and TRBJ1-5; 8 bases map to TRBD1. The CDR3 contains 18 residues. CDR1 is MDHEN, CDR2 SYDVKM, per germline. The trim removed 4 bases at V and 4 bases at J, leaving 15 bases unmatched. DNA of the CDR3: TGTGCCAGCAGTTCCGCCCCTTCGCGGACAGGGAGGAATCAGCCCCAGCATTTT. The encoded protein is CASSSAPSRTGRNQPQHF. The complete variable domain, with remaining parts taken from reference TRBV28 and TRBJ1-5, reads DVKVTQSSRYLVKRTGEKVFLECVQDMDHENMFWYRQDPGLGLRLIYFSYDVKMKEKGDIPEGYSVSREKKERFSLILESASTNQTSMYLCASSSAPSRTGRNQPQHFGDGTRLSIL.

The chain employs TRBV7-8 and TRBJ2-1; D uncertain. CDR3 length: 16 residues. Deletions cut 5 bases from V and 8 bases from J, with 22 bases between. Germline loops: CDR1 SGHVS, CDR2 FQNEAQ. The CDR3 loop reads CASSPGLGPELDEQFF. The CDR3 coding sequence is TGTGCCAGCAGCCCGGGTCTGGGCCCAGAGCTGGATGAGCAGTTCTTC.

The V gene is TRBV27, the J gene TRBJ2-7; the D is unclear. CDR1 and CDR2 from the germline V gene are MNHEY and SMNVEV (reference sequence). CDR3 length: 15 residues. Trimming cost V 2 bases and J 2 bases, with 13 bases left between them. The CDR3 sequence is CASSLQISLPYEQYF. The CDR3 coding sequence is TGTGCCAGCAGTTTACAGATCTCGCTCCCCTACGAGCAGTACTTC.

This clone was counted between two and nine times. CDR3 in amino acids: CASSLGWGGRTDTQYF. DNA of the CDR3: TGTGCCAGCAGTTTGGGATGGGGAGGGCGCACAGATACGCAGTATTTT. V is TRBV27 and J is TRBJ2-3, with TRBD2 matching over 7 bases. V trimming: 3 bases; J trimming: 1 base; junction bases outside the gene matches: 7. The CDR3 consists of 16 residues. Germline V lookup: CDR1 MNHEY, CDR2 SMNVEV (reference sequence).

The rearrangement uses TRBV18 and TRBJ1-4; the D gene is possibly TRBD1 (6 bases). Germline values: CDR1 KGHSH, CDR2 LQKENI. The V end was cut by 6 bases, the J end by 2 bases, with 10 bases between. There are 14 residues in the CDR3. CDR3 region: CASSEQGTNEKLFF. In DNA form, the CDR3 reads TGTGCCAGCTCGGAACAGGGTACTAATGAAAAACTGTTTTTT.

This clone was counted a few times. V gene TRBV4-1 combines with J gene TRBJ2-5; the D gene is possibly TRBD1 (6 bases). In germline, CDR1 is MGHRA, CDR2 YSYEKL. Trimming stripped 3 bases from V and 5 bases from J, with 13 bases between. The CDR3 covers 14 residues. The CDR3 sequence is CASSQPDSYETQYF. DNA for the CDR3: TGCGCCAGCAGCCAGCCGGACAGCTACGAGACCCAGTACTTC.

The V gene is TRBV4-3, the J gene TRBJ1-2, with 10 positions matching TRBD1. Per germline, CDR1 LGHNA and CDR2 YSLEER. The CDR3 length is 15 residues. The J segment lost 4 bases and the V segment lost 4 bases, leaving 6 bases of the junction unmatched. DNA of the CDR3: TGCGCCAGCAGCCGACACGGACAGGGGGGCTATGGCTACACCTTC. It translates to CASSRHGQGGYGYTF.

The gene calls are TRBV28 and TRBJ1-2; D remains unclear. Germline-derived CDR1 and CDR2 are MDHEN and SYDVKM. This CDR3 region has 13 residues. Deletions cut 2 bases from V and 2 bases from J, with 6 bases between. As DNA, the CDR3 is TGTGCCAGCAGTTTAGACGGAAACTATGGCTACACCTTC. This encodes CASSLDGNYGYTF.